What follows describes a single T cell receptor beta chain. In the original processing: The assay estimated nucleated cells by amplifying reference gene primers. Profiling relied on immunoSEQ multiplex PCR, and the TCRdb table lists in-frame clones only, not all of them. Clone size and V and J calls were adopted from that table, with D and trimming inferred from the DNA. The repertoire holds more than 300,000 clones, with around four fifths as singletons. The sample is drawn from a study of blood T cell repertoires in COVID-19. Study-level information: Samples of COVID-19 (acute and convalescent) were obtained from the United States, Italy and Spain. PBMCs, B-cell-depleted T cells, or T cells were the source of the cDNA or gDNA that made up the material.

This CDR3 has 15 amino acids. Germline CDR1 SGHRS, CDR2 YFSETQ. Losses at the gene ends were 1 base for V and 1 base for J; bases not matched to a gene: 3. Sequences were obtained from peripheral blood. The chain employs TRBV5-1 and TRBJ2-5, with 8 positions matching TRBD2. The source of this sequence is a woman aged 50 to 65 with acute or convalescent COVID-19. The CDR3 sequence is CASSLSGTSQETQYF. The CDR3 DNA reads TGCGCCAGCAGCTTGAGTGGGACTAGCCAAGAGACCCAGTACTTC.